Below are 19 T cell receptor beta chains sequenced from a single sample in a study of T cell responses to AZD1222 COVID-19 vaccine (TCRdb year 2021). In light of the paper, this sample's time point label describes: baseline before first vaccination. The protocol used for the library was the immunoSEQ multiplex PCR assay. TCRdb provides this immuneACCESS table in a form limited to in-frame rearrangements. Some clones are lacking; in checked studies, under half of them reflect an unresolved V gene, and why the rest are absent is not known. The sample table holds roughly 97,000 clones, of which 80% to 90% were seen once. The biggest ten clones account for 8% to 9% of the sample. The material was peripheral blood, obtained on day 0 of AZD1222 vaccination. These receptors all come from an adult in good health.

The J gene is TRBJ2-5, the V gene TRBV28, with 9 positions matching TRBD1. The CDR3 sequence is 17 residues long. Germline assignment: CDR1 MDHEN and CDR2 SYDVKM. With V trimmed by 3 bases and J by 2 bases, 10 bases remained unmatched. CDR3 residues: CASSFGTGITLQETQYF. For the CDR3, the DNA is TGTGCCAGCAGTTTCGGGACAGGGATCACGTTACAAGAGACCCAGTACTTC. The full variable domain, in which reference TRBV28 and TRBJ2-5 provide the parts outside the CDR3, is DVKVTQSSRYLVKRTGEKVFLECVQDMDHENMFWYRQDPGLGLRLIYFSYDVKMKEKGDIPEGYSVSREKKERFSLILESASTNQTSMYLCASSFGTGITLQETQYFGPGTRLLVL.

This rearrangement joins TRBV5-1 to TRBJ2-3; D is unresolved. Germline V CDR1 and CDR2: SGHRS, YFSETQ. The ends were cut back, 3 bases at V and 6 bases at J, with 23 bases in the middle. The CDR3 has 17 amino acids. The CDR3 DNA sequence: TGCGCCAGCAGCTCGCATTCTACGGATTTTAATATGGATACGCAGTATTTT. Encoded protein: CASSSHSTDFNMDTQYF.

This chain joins TRBV7-2 and TRBJ2-2; D perhaps matches TRBD1 (5 bases). The CDR3 has 13 amino acids. Deletions cut 2 bases from V and 8 bases from J, with 9 bases between. From germline, CDR1 is SGHTA and CDR2 FQGNSA. The chain's CDR3 is CASSLQRTGELFF. The CDR3 nucleotides read TGTGCCAGCAGCTTACAACGGACAGGGGAGCTGTTTTTT.

The chain joins TRBV5-6 to TRBJ1-2; tentatively, D is TRBD1 (5 bases). Germline lookup yields CDR1 SGHDT and CDR2 YYEEEE. The ends were cut back, 4 bases at V and 0 bases at J, with 13 bases in the middle. CDR3 length equals 15 residues. The CDR3 sequence is CASSLAGVANYGYTF. As DNA, the CDR3 is TGTGCCAGCAGCCTGGCGGGGGTCGCTAACTATGGCTACACCTTC.

By share, this clone ranks as medium-sized. This chain joins TRBV5-4 and TRBJ1-1, with D perhaps TRBD1 (5 bases). The CDR3 has 16 amino acids. Germline V gene lookup returns CDR1 SGHNT and CDR2 YYREEE (reference sequence). V was cut by 0 bases and J by 0 bases, with 12 bases left in between. For the CDR3, the DNA is TGTGCCAGCAGCTTGGGGGGGGATGAGTTGAACACTGAAGCTTTCTTT. It is translated as CASSLGGDELNTEAFF.

This clone has a single count. The rearrangement uses TRBV11-2 and TRBJ1-1; 7 bases fit TRBD1. Losses at the gene ends were 4 bases for V and 5 bases for J; bases not matched to a gene: 4. The CDR3 length is 13 residues. Germline values: CDR1 SGHAT, CDR2 FQNNGV. CDR3 loop: CASSSEQGTEAFF. CDR3 bases: TGTGCCAGCAGCTCAGAACAGGGGACTGAAGCTTTCTTT.

V gene TRBV7-8 combines with J gene TRBJ1-3; D is possibly TRBD1 (5 bases). The CDR3 has 15 amino acids. CDR1 is SGHVS, CDR2 FQNEAQ, per germline. Trimming left V 3 bases short and J 2 bases short, with 11 bases between. CDR3 coding DNA: TGTGCCAGCAGCTTGGGAGGGGTAACTGGAAACACCATATATTTT. Its protein is CASSLGGVTGNTIYF.

This chain links TRBV3-1 (or the pseudogene TRBV3-2) with TRBJ2-2; 7 positions match TRBD1. CDR1 and CDR2 from the germline V gene are LGHDT and YNNKEL (reference sequence). The V gene end was trimmed by 4 bases and the J gene end by 2 bases; junction bases not matched to a gene: 10. CDR3 length: 17 residues. The CDR3 region is CASSLRRGQINTGELFF. Written as DNA, the CDR3 is TGTGCCAGCAGCCTCAGACGGGGACAGATAAACACCGGGGAGCTGTTTTTT.

The chain recombines TRBV7-2 with TRBJ2-1, with 9 bases aligning to TRBD1. V trimming: 5 bases; J trimming: 4 bases; junction bases outside the gene matches: 9. CDR3 size: 16 residues. The germline V gene has CDR1 SGHTA and CDR2 FQGNSA. CDR3 amino acids: CASSPTGGLAYNEQFF. The CDR3 DNA is TGTGCCAGCAGCCCGACAGGGGGGCTAGCATACAATGAGCAGTTCTTC.

The CDR3 DNA is TGCGCCAGCAGTATGGATGGAAACACTGAAGCTTTCTTT. This gives the protein CASSMDGNTEAFF. The V and J genes are TRBV5-1 and TRBJ1-1; no reliable D call. V was pared by 5 bases and J by 2 bases, with 10 bases between. There are 13 residues in the CDR3. CDR1 SGHRS and CDR2 YFSETQ come from the germline V gene.

This chain connects TRBV15 to TRBJ1-5; D perhaps matches TRBD1 (6 bases). Germline V lookup: CDR1 LNHNV, CDR2 YYDKDF (reference sequence). This CDR3 comprises 16 residues. The V and J ends lost 0 bases and 3 bases respectively, with 12 bases between them. CDR3 loop: CATSRDQNRDNQPQHF. In nucleotides, the CDR3 is TGTGCCACCAGCAGAGATCAAAACAGGGACAATCAGCCCCAGCATTTT.

This rearrangement joins TRBV6-5 to TRBJ2-1, with 10 bases aligning to TRBD1. This CDR3 spans 15 amino acids. V gave up 6 bases and J gave up 7 bases; unmatched junction bases: 9. Germline lookup yields CDR1 MNHEY and CDR2 SVGAGI. CDR3 sequence (DNA): TGTGCCAGCAGCGGCCGGGACAGGGGATCGAATGAGCAGTTCTTC. Protein sequence: CASSGRDRGSNEQFF.

This chain connects TRBV6-5 to TRBJ1-3; unclear D gene. The CDR3 sequence is 16 residues long. Trimming took 0 bases from V and 0 from J, leaving 9 bases between them. The germline gives CDR1 MNHEY, CDR2 SVGAGI. DNA of the CDR3: TGTGCCAGCAGTTACTCCGATGCTGACTCTGGAAACACCATATATTTT. Amino acids: CASSYSDADSGNTIYF.

This chain joins TRBV27 and TRBJ2-2, with TRBD2 matching 11 bases. Trimming removed 6 bases from V and 2 bases from J; junction bases left unmatched: 8. Germline V gene lookup returns CDR1 MNHEY and CDR2 SMNVEV (reference sequence). The length of the CDR3 is 17 residues. The CDR3 sequence is CASSYTRLAGNTGELFF. CDR3 DNA: TGTGCCAGCAGCTATACGAGACTAGCGGGAAACACCGGGGAGCTGTTTTTT.

This clone was recorded only once. This chain joins TRBV9 and TRBJ2-1, with TRBD2 identical over 8 bases. The CDR3 runs to 20 residues. J lost 10 bases, V lost 0 bases, and 24 bases had no gene match. Germline loops: CDR1 SGDLS, CDR2 YYNGEE. The CDR3 here is CASSVAPHPVAGGWGGEQFF. The CDR3 DNA reads as TGTGCCAGCAGCGTAGCACCCCACCCCGTGGCGGGAGGTTGGGGTGGGGAGCAGTTCTTC.

The sample holds a few counts of this clone. J is TRBJ1-2 and V is TRBV13; D call uncertain. Germline V gene data show CDR1 as PRHDT and CDR2 as FYEKMQ (reference sequence). The germline V and J ends were trimmed by 0 bases and 4 bases, with 9 bases remaining between them. The CDR3 extends over 14 amino acids. Here the CDR3 DNA reads TGTGCCAGCAGCTTAGGACAGACGACCTATGGCTACACCTTC. Translating it yields CASSLGQTTYGYTF.

This sequence joins TRBV2 and TRBJ2-2; tentatively, D is TRBD1 (6 bases). CDR1 SNHLY and CDR2 FYNNEI come from the germline V gene. V was clipped by 7 bases and J by 7 bases, with 13 bases between them. CDR3 size: 13 residues. For the CDR3, the DNA is TGTGCCAGCACTCCACAGGGTATCGGGGAGCTGTTTTTT. This sequence encodes CASTPQGIGELFF.

The chain recombines TRBV7-8 with TRBJ1-5, with no clear D. The CDR3 extends over 14 amino acids. The V and J ends lost 3 bases and 5 bases respectively, with 11 bases between them. CDR1 is SGHVS and CDR2 is FQNEAQ in the germline V gene. CDR3 region: CASSFGRKDQPQHF. As DNA, the CDR3 is TGTGCCAGCAGCTTCGGACGGAAAGATCAGCCCCAGCATTTT.

This chain uses TRBV29-1 with TRBJ1-1; D remains unclear. The CDR3 totals 12 residues. Germline-derived CDR1 and CDR2 are SQVTM and ANQGSEA. Trimming left V 3 bases short and J 1 base short, with 6 bases between. The CDR3, as DNA: TGCAGCGTTGATAAGGGGAACACTGAAGCTTTCTTT. Translating gives CSVDKGNTEAFF. Supplemented by reference TRBV29-1 and TRBJ1-1, the full variable domain reads SAVISQKPSRDICQRGTSLTIQCQVDSQVTMMFWYRQQPGQSLTLIATANQGSEATYESGFVIDKFPISRPNLTFSTLTVSNMSPEDSSIYLCSVDKGNTEAFFGQGTRLTVV.